The 21 T cell receptor beta chains below were found in one sample sequenced in a study of T-cell reconstitution after alpha-beta-depleted transplantation in children (TCRdb year 2016). The library was made by PCR. TCRdb lists the instrument as Illumina HiSeq 2500. TCR library preparation used molecular barcoding, with unique molecular identifiers applied to normalize quantification of the TCRbeta repertoire. TCRdb applied fastp at Q25 and MiXCR to the public reads, then kept only in-frame beta chains. Every entry covers one CDR3 protein and lists the most common genes and DNA from its rows. This sample lists approximately 430,000 distinct CDR3 sequences; around 15% were detected once. The top ten constitute around 30% of the sample. The treatment or condition label on this specimen signifies: allogeneic hematopoietic cell transplantation with graft depleted of TCRalphabeta T cells and CD19 B cells.

The starting material was PBMCs, mostly from graft donor cells, obtained 360 days after TCRalphabeta/CD19-depleted stem cell transplant. These TCRs come from a boy under two years old who had a stem cell transplant for Wiskott-Aldrich syndrome, so the T cells may come from the graft donor.

The chain links TRBV6-1 to TRBJ2-7; possible D gene TRBD1, 6 bases. CDR3 length: 13 residues. V shed 6 bases and J shed 5 bases, with 14 bases lying between them. The germline V gene has CDR1 MNHNS and CDR2 SASEGT. In DNA form, the CDR3 reads TGTGCCAGCAGAGTCACAGGGAAAAACGAGCAGTACTTC. This gives the protein CASRVTGKNEQYF.

The J gene is TRBJ2-7, the V gene TRBV11-2, with D possibly matching TRBD2 (6 bases). The CDR3 consists of 15 residues. Germline CDR1 SGHAT, CDR2 FQNNGV. The germline V and J ends were trimmed by 1 base and 3 bases, with 13 bases remaining between them. The DNA for the CDR3 is TGTGCCAGCAGCTTAGTGTGGGAGGAGGGCTACGAGCAGTACTTC. Translation: CASSLVWEEGYEQYF. The variable domain in full, with the rest retrieved from reference TRBV11-2 and TRBJ2-7, is EAGVAQSPRYKIIEKRQSVAFWCNPISGHATLYWYQQILGQGPKLLIQFQNNGVVDDSQLPKDRFSAERLKGVDSTLKIQPAKLEDSAVYLCASSLVWEEGYEQYFGPGTRLTVT.

This clonotype has just a few counts. The chain joins TRBV7-8 to TRBJ2-1; TRBD2 matches at 9 bases. Losses at the gene ends were 3 bases for V and 6 bases for J; bases not matched to a gene: 12. This CDR3 is built from 17 residues. Germline CDR1 is SGHVS and CDR2 is FQNEAQ. Here the CDR3 reads CASSLIAGVFEANEQFF. The CDR3 region has the DNA TGTGCCAGCAGCTTGATAGCGGGAGTCTTTGAGGCCAATGAGCAGTTCTTC.

This clonotype was seen more than once but under ten times. The V and J genes are TRBV10-3 and TRBJ2-2, with unresolved D. V was trimmed by 2 bases and J by 0 bases, leaving 7 bases between them. The germline gives CDR1 ENHRY, CDR2 SYGVKD. The CDR3 contains 15 residues. The CDR3 is CAISEGGANTGELFF. CDR3 DNA sequence: TGTGCCATCAGTGAGGGTGGAGCGAACACCGGGGAGCTGTTTTTT.

This clonotype was found a few times. V usage is TRBV24-1 and J usage is TRBJ2-6; 9 nucleotides align to TRBD1. Germline CDR1 is KGHDR and CDR2 is SFDVKD. The V and J ends lost 9 bases and 4 bases, in that order; junction bases with no gene match: 3. The CDR3 sequence is 14 residues long. In nucleotides, the CDR3 is TGTGCCACCGGACAGGGGTCAGGGGCCAACGTCCTGACTTTC. Translated, it gives CATGQGSGANVLTF.

This clonotype was found many times. The chain is built from TRBV7-9 and TRBJ2-1, with a tentative D call TRBD2 (6 bases). The length of the CDR3 is 18 residues. Per germline, CDR1 SEHNR and CDR2 FQNEAQ (reference sequence). Deletions cut 1 base from V and 3 bases from J, with 19 bases between. In DNA form, the CDR3 reads TGTGCCAGCAGCTTAGTATTCGCGGGGCGTCGCCACTACAATGAGCAGTTCTTC. Amino acid sequence: CASSLVFAGRRHYNEQFF.

This clonotype was recorded many times. The chain carries TRBV14 and TRBJ2-1, with D perhaps TRBD2 (6 bases). Germline CDR1 is SGHDN and CDR2 is FVKESK. Trimming stripped 0 bases from V and 3 bases from J, with 18 bases between. The CDR3 has 18 residues. The CDR3: CASSQDRPRGKVYNEQFF. CDR3 nucleotide sequence: TGTGCCAGCAGCCAAGATAGGCCCCGCGGGAAGGTCTACAATGAGCAGTTCTTC.

This clonotype was counted only a few times. This sequence joins TRBV5-1 and TRBJ2-1, with TRBD2 matching over 11 bases. The CDR3 runs to 15 residues. V gave up 6 bases and J gave up 4 bases; unmatched junction bases: 6. From germline, CDR1 is SGHRS and CDR2 YFSETQ. The CDR3 coding sequence is TGCGCCAGCATCCCCGGGACTAGCGGATACAATGAGCAGTTCTTC. This codes for CASIPGTSGYNEQFF.

This clonotype has just a few counts. The chain links TRBV12-3 or TRBV12-4 to TRBJ2-3, with D hard to call. The germline V and J ends were trimmed by 2 bases and 2 bases, with 8 bases remaining between them. This CDR3 spans 14 amino acids. The CDR3 loop reads CASSLIGFTDTQYF. DNA of the CDR3: TGTGCCAGCAGTTTAATAGGATTCACAGATACGCAGTATTTT.

This rearrangement joins TRBV28 to TRBJ2-5, with D unresolved. V lost 1 base and J 7 bases, leaving 7 bases between the germline ends. Germline lookup yields CDR1 MDHEN and CDR2 SYDVKM. This CDR3 contains 12 residues. Here the CDR3 DNA reads TGTGCCAGCAGTTTATCCCCTGGGACCCAGTACTTC. Protein: CASSLSPGTQYF.

This clonotype was seen only a few times. The chain couples TRBV2 to TRBJ2-5; no reliable D call. CDR3 length: 11 amino acids. The germline V gene encodes CDR1 SNHLY and CDR2 FYNNEI. The germline V and J ends were trimmed by 7 bases and 3 bases, with 6 bases remaining between them. Here the CDR3 DNA reads TGTGCCAGCAAAAGGAAAGAGACCCAGTACTTC. It is translated as CASKRKETQYF.

V gene TRBV20-1 combines with J gene TRBJ2-2; maybe TRBD2 (6 bases). This CDR3 region has 15 residues. V was pared by 3 bases and J by 6 bases, with 17 bases between. The germline CDR1 and CDR2 sequences are DFQATT and SNEGSKA (reference sequence). The CDR3 bases are TGCAGTGCTAGTGGGGAGGTAGAGGCCGCCGGGGAGCTGTTTTTT. Translated, it gives CSASGEVEAAGELFF.

The rearrangement joins TRBV6-5 to TRBJ2-4, with 11 bases aligning to TRBD1. V dropped 2 bases and J dropped 6; count of bases not matched to a gene: 6. CDR3 length: 16 residues. Germline CDR1 reads MNHEY; CDR2 reads SVGAGI. The CDR3 protein is CASSYATGTGGNIQYF. DNA for the CDR3: TGTGCCAGCAGTTACGCCACCGGGACAGGGGGAAACATTCAGTACTTC.

The sample holds many counts of this clonotype. The chain has TRBV6-1 and TRBJ2-7, with D tentatively TRBD1 or TRBD2 (6 bases each). Germline V lookup: CDR1 MNHNS, CDR2 SASEGT. The CDR3 sequence is 14 residues long. V was pared by 7 bases and J by 4 bases, with 17 bases between. CDR3 loop: CASTQTGGRYEQYF. The CDR3 nucleotides read TGTGCCAGCACCCAGACAGGAGGGAGGTACGAGCAGTACTTC.

This clonotype came up a few times. This chain uses TRBV7-9 with TRBJ2-7, with 10 bases aligning to TRBD2. V lost 2 bases, J lost 5 bases, and 3 bases stayed unmatched. Germline V CDR1 and CDR2: SEHNR, FQNEAQ (reference sequence). The CDR3 is 14 amino acids. CDR3 residues: CASSLPSGSNEQYF. The CDR3 nucleotides are TGTGCCAGCAGCTTACCTAGCGGGAGTAACGAGCAGTACTTC.

This clonotype was seen more than once but under ten times. The rearrangement links TRBV4-1 to TRBJ2-7; D is uncertain. CDR3 length equals 13 residues. CDR1 and CDR2 from the germline V gene are MGHRA and YSYEKL. The ends were cut back, 0 bases at V and 0 bases at J, with 3 bases in the middle. The CDR3 region is CASSQDHSYEQYF. CDR3 bases: TGCGCCAGCAGCCAAGACCACTCCTACGAGCAGTACTTC.

This clonotype showed up just a few times. CDR3 DNA sequence: TGTGCCAGCAGTTTATTGGGGGATGGCTACACCTTC. Its protein is CASSLLGDGYTF. This rearrangement joins TRBV28 to TRBJ1-2; tentatively, D is TRBD1 (5 bases). The CDR3 is 12 amino acids. V lost 1 base to trimming and J lost 6 bases, with 6 bases between them. Germline CDR1 MDHEN, CDR2 SYDVKM.

The V and J genes are TRBV12-3 or TRBV12-4 and TRBJ2-3; possibly TRBD2 for D (5 bases). V lost 5 bases to trimming and J lost 0 bases, with 12 bases between them. This CDR3 spans 15 amino acids. CDR3 region: CASSPGISSTDTQYF. The CDR3 region has the DNA TGTGCCAGCAGTCCGGGGATTTCTAGCACAGATACGCAGTATTTT.

The sample holds a few counts of this clonotype. The genes are TRBV18 and TRBJ2-7; D possibly corresponds to TRBD1 (6 bases). V lost 3 bases, J lost 0 bases, and 18 bases lay in between. Germline values: CDR1 KGHSH, CDR2 LQKENI. This CDR3 comprises 17 residues. Written as DNA, the CDR3 is TGTGCCAGCTCACCGCTCCCACAGGGCCCCAGCTCCTACGAGCAGTACTTC. This translates into CASSPLPQGPSSYEQYF.

The rearrangement uses TRBV3-1 and TRBJ2-7; D is unclear. In germline, CDR1 is LGHDT, CDR2 YNNKEL (reference sequence). The CDR3 contains 14 residues. The V end was cut by 1 base, the J end by 3 bases, with 10 bases between. CDR3 loop: CASSQASRVYEQYF. The CDR3 DNA follows: TGTGCCAGCAGCCAAGCCTCCCGTGTCTACGAGCAGTACTTC.

This chain uses TRBV15 with TRBJ2-7; D ambiguous. Germline V lookup: CDR1 LNHNV, CDR2 YYDKDF (reference sequence). The V end was cut by 0 bases, the J end by 7 bases, with 10 bases between. This CDR3 has 13 amino acids. The CDR3 bases are TGTGCCACCAGCAGAGATAGGGTCGGGGAGCAGTACTTC. This sequence encodes CATSRDRVGEQYF.